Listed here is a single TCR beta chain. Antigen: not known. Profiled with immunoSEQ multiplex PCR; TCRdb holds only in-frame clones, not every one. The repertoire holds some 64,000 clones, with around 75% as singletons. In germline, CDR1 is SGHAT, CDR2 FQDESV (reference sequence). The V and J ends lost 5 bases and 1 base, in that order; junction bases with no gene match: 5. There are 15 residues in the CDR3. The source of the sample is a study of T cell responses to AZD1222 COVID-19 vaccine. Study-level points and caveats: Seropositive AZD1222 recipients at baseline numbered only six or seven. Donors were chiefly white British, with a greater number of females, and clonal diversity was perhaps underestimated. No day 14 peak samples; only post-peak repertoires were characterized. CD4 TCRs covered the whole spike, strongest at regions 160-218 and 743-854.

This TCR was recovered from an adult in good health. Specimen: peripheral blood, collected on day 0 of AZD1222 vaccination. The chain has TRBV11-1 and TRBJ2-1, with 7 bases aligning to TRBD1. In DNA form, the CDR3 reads TGTGCCAGCAGCGTAGGGGGCGCATCCTACAATGAGCAGTTCTTC. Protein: CASSVGGASYNEQFF.